These 26 T cell receptor beta chains share one sample of origin, sequenced in a study of human T cells and chemical hapten exposure. As for time point: patch test 2, 6 weeks after DPC sensitization. Indicated treatment: therapeutic diphenylcyclopropenone sensitization with weekly scalp DPC. TCRdb called the RACE reads again in MiXCR, with one record for every CDR3 protein. Of about 95,000 distinct CDR3 sequences in the sample, more than 9.5% were seen once. Sequencing used whole blood, obtained in connection with sensitization to the hapten diphenylcyclopropenone (DPC). Source of these receptors: a woman aged 40 to 50 with alopecia areata. Some clones in this sample may be carry-over from other donors' samples.

This clonotype was counted at least ten times. V gene TRBV28 combines with J gene TRBJ1-1; unclear D gene. The germline V and J ends were trimmed by 3 bases and 4 bases, with 12 bases remaining between them. This CDR3 is 14 amino acids long. Germline assignment: CDR1 MDHEN and CDR2 SYDVKM. In DNA, the CDR3 is TGTGCCAGCAGTTTTGGGAAGGGCGGCACTGAAGCTTTCTTT. It specifies CASSFGKGGTEAFF.

In this sample, this clonotype turned up a few times. V and J are TRBV6-2 or TRBV6-3 and TRBJ2-2, with 9 bases fitting TRBD1. J was trimmed by 8 bases and V by 6 bases; bases with no gene match: 7. This CDR3 is built from 14 residues. Looked up from germline, CDR1 is MNHEY and CDR2 is SVGEGT. The CDR3 sequence: CASSRTGDFGELFF. In DNA form, the CDR3 reads TGTGCCAGCAGCCGGACAGGGGACTTTGGGGAGCTGTTTTTT.

This chain joins TRBV3-1 and TRBJ1-6; no clear D. Per the germline V gene, CDR1 is LGHDT and CDR2 is YNNKEL (reference sequence). This CDR3 has 14 amino acids. V lost 3 bases and J 1 base, leaving 4 bases between the germline ends. CDR3 sequence: CASSQGSYNSPLHF. The CDR3 bases are TGTGCCAGCAGCCAGGGTTCCTATAATTCACCCCTCCACTTT.

In this sample, this clonotype turned up a few times. The V call is TRBV7-2, the J call TRBJ2-1; possible D gene TRBD1, 6 bases. This CDR3 is built from 19 residues. CDR1 is SGHTA and CDR2 is FQGNSA in the germline V gene. V lost 7 bases, J lost 7 bases, and 32 bases lay in between. The CDR3 protein is CASTLGASGGLTRGNEQFF. The CDR3 bases are TGTGCCAGCACCCTAGGAGCGTCGGGCGGGCTAACAAGGGGGAATGAGCAGTTCTTC.

In nucleotides, the CDR3 is TGTGCCAGCAGCTTGGAGGACGGACCGAACACTGAAGCTTTCTTT. Its translation is CASSLEDGPNTEAFF. The chain joins TRBV5-6 to TRBJ1-1; D uncertain. CDR1 SGHDT and CDR2 YYEEEE come from the germline V gene. V was cut by 0 bases and J by 1 base, with 10 bases left in between. This CDR3 has 15 amino acids.

This clonotype has ten or more counts. The chain employs TRBV6-2 or TRBV6-3 and TRBJ2-7; D gene ambiguous. CDR3 size: 14 residues. CDR1 is MNHEY and CDR2 is SVGEGT in the germline V gene. Trimming shortened V by 1 base and J by 2 bases, and 9 bases separated the two germline ends. CDR3 protein: CASSYWSLTYEQYF. The CDR3 region has the DNA TGTGCCAGCAGTTACTGGTCGCTGACCTACGAGCAGTACTTC.

This chain uses TRBV4-2 with TRBJ2-7; no reliable D call. This CDR3 comprises 14 residues. From germline, CDR1 is LGHNA and CDR2 YNFKEQ. V gave up 0 bases and J gave up 3 bases, with 9 bases separating them. The CDR3: CASSQDLVGYEQYF. The CDR3 nucleotides read TGTGCCAGCAGCCAAGATCTCGTGGGCTACGAGCAGTACTTC.

This clonotype was recorded at least ten times. This rearrangement joins TRBV7-9 to TRBJ1-1; 9 nucleotides agree with TRBD1. CDR3 length: 15 amino acids. CDR1 and CDR2 from the germline V gene are SEHNR and FQNEAQ (reference sequence). With 6 bases clipped from V and 3 bases from J, the junction kept 8 bases outside the gene matches. The CDR3 bases are TGTGCCAGCAGTAACAGGGGGCGAGGGGACACTGAAGCTTTCTTT. Translation: CASSNRGRGDTEAFF.

This clonotype was seen only a few times. J is TRBJ2-1 and V is TRBV4-3; the D is unclear. V gave up 0 bases and J gave up 9 bases, with 21 bases separating them. Germline V gene data show CDR1 as LGHNA and CDR2 as YSLEER. The CDR3 extends over 17 amino acids. The CDR3 region has the DNA TGCGCCAGCAGCCAAGATCCGCCAACGGGCCTAGTGGTTGAGCAGTTCTTC. It codes for CASSQDPPTGLVVEQFF.

The CDR3 coding sequence is TGTGCTAGTGCCCAGGGCGGGACTTCCAATACGCAGTATTTT. Protein product: CASAQGGTSNTQYF. The chain links TRBV12-5 to TRBJ2-3, with a weak D call TRBD2 (6 bases). CDR1 is LGHNT and CDR2 is FRNRAP in the germline V gene. The CDR3 sequence is 14 residues long. The V end lost 7 bases, the J end lost 7 bases, and 18 bases lay between the germline ends.

In this sample, this clonotype turned up a few times. Here the CDR3 reads CASSISRDRYEQYF. DNA of the CDR3: TGTGCCAGTAGTATATCTAGAGATCGGTACGAGCAGTACTTC. V is TRBV19 and J is TRBJ2-7, with D uncertain. Germline CDR1 is LNHDA and CDR2 is SQIVND (reference sequence). The CDR3 loop spans 14 amino acids. V was pared by 2 bases and J by 4 bases, with 12 bases between.

This clonotype was counted a few times. The V and J genes are TRBV25-1 and TRBJ1-5; D call uncertain. This CDR3 region has 14 residues. Trimming cost V 4 bases and J 0 bases, with 7 bases left between them. Germline V gene lookup returns CDR1 MGHDK and CDR2 SYGVNS. The CDR3 region has the DNA TGTGCCAGCAGTGCCAGGCATAGCAATCAGCCCCAGCATTTT. Translation gives CASSARHSNQPQHF.

The chain combines TRBV7-8 with TRBJ1-5, with D possibly TRBD1 on 6 matching bases. CDR1 is SGHVS and CDR2 is FQNEAQ in the germline V gene. This CDR3 comprises 15 residues. V gave up 3 bases and J gave up 9 bases, with 18 bases separating them. The CDR3 protein is CASSLFGDTGRPQHF. DNA of the CDR3: TGTGCCAGCAGCTTGTTCGGGGACACAGGCAGGCCCCAGCATTTT.

This clonotype came up many times. The J gene is TRBJ2-1, the V gene TRBV27, with 10 bases lining up with TRBD2. The V gene's germline CDR1 is MNHEY and CDR2 SMNVEV (reference sequence). This CDR3 spans 15 amino acids. After removal of 4 bases from V and 10 bases from J, the junction contained 10 bases not matched to a gene. The CDR3 nucleotides read TGTGCCAGCAGTTCCCCGGCAGCGGGAGGGGGGGAGCAGTTCTTC. Its protein is CASSSPAAGGGEQFF.

This clonotype was seen many times. The rearrangement uses TRBV20-1 and TRBJ2-6; the match to TRBD1 covers 8 bases. The ends lost 2 bases at V and 4 bases at J; junction bases unmatched: 10. Germline-derived CDR1 and CDR2 are DFQATT and SNEGSKA (reference sequence). The CDR3 sequence is 17 residues long. In nucleotides, the CDR3 is TGCAGTGCTAGAAACACGGACAGGGCAAACGGGGCCAACGTCCTGACTTTC. Amino acid sequence: CSARNTDRANGANVLTF.

This clonotype has at least ten counts. The chain employs TRBV29-1 and TRBJ1-1; 9 nucleotides align to TRBD1. Looked up from germline, CDR1 is SQVTM and CDR2 is ANQGSEA. The CDR3 contains 14 residues. V lost 6 bases to trimming and J lost 1 base; unmatched junction nucleotides: 6. CDR3 protein: CSVDGQGQNTEAFF. DNA for the CDR3: TGCAGCGTAGACGGACAGGGGCAGAACACTGAAGCTTTCTTT.

This clonotype was detected a few times. The CDR3 DNA is TGTGCCAGCAGTACGTGGGGGGGCGTTCAGCCCCAGCATTTT. It specifies CASSTWGGVQPQHF. The J gene is TRBJ1-5, the V gene TRBV27; a weak D match, TRBD1 (6 bases). V was cut by 5 bases and J by 6 bases, with 14 bases left in between. Germline CDR1 MNHEY, CDR2 SMNVEV (reference sequence). CDR3 length: 14 amino acids.

Comments on this clonotype: This may be a read error: a much more frequent sequence differs by one nucleotide. The chain couples TRBV4-3 to TRBJ2-1; 8 nucleotides match TRBD2. Trimming cost V 0 bases and J 16 bases; bases outside gene matches: 8. The germline gives CDR1 LGHNA, CDR2 YSLEER. The CDR3 sequence is 13 residues long. The CDR3 here is CASSQEAAGGLFF. The CDR3 bases are TGCGCCAGCAGCCAAGAGGCCGCGGGGGGTCTTTTCTTC.

V is TRBV20-1 and J is TRBJ1-4; D perhaps matches TRBD1 (6 bases). The germline V gene has CDR1 DFQATT and CDR2 SNEGSKA (reference sequence). The ends were cut back, 5 bases at V and 8 bases at J, with 21 bases in the middle. The CDR3 has 15 residues. CDR3 residues: CSARDGDTTEEKLFF. In nucleotides, the CDR3 is TGCAGTGCTCGCGATGGGGACACGACGGAGGAAAAACTGTTTTTT.

This chain uses TRBV2 with TRBJ2-3, with 8 nucleotides matching TRBD2. The CDR3 sequence is 16 residues long. Germline CDR1 and CDR2: SNHLY and FYNNEI. With V trimmed by 6 bases and J by 2 bases, 10 bases remained unmatched. Here the CDR3 DNA reads TGTGCCAGCAGACCTACTAGCGGATCACCCACAGATACGCAGTATTTT. Its translation: CASRPTSGSPTDTQYF.

This clonotype has at least ten counts. The V gene is TRBV27, the J gene TRBJ1-4; tentatively, D is TRBD1 (5 bases). The ends were cut back, 1 base at V and 4 bases at J, with 19 bases in the middle. Germline values: CDR1 MNHEY, CDR2 SMNVEV (reference sequence). This CDR3 is built from 18 residues. Here the CDR3 DNA reads TGTGCCAGCAGTTTATATACCCCCGGGACGGGTGTTAATGAAAAACTGTTTTTT. It encodes CASSLYTPGTGVNEKLFF.

This clonotype was counted between two and nine times. This chain uses TRBV20-1 with TRBJ2-7; 9 bases are a match to TRBD1. CDR3 size: 15 residues. V trimming: 5 bases; J trimming: 2 bases; junction bases outside the gene matches: 10. The V gene's germline CDR1 is DFQATT and CDR2 SNEGSKA (reference sequence). In DNA, the CDR3 is TGCAGTGCTGGAACTCCGGGACAGGGAACCTACGAGCAGTACTTC. The encoded protein is CSAGTPGQGTYEQYF.

This clonotype was picked up many times. The rearrangement links TRBV3-1 to TRBJ2-3, with 8 bases aligning to TRBD2. V gave up 0 bases and J gave up 2 bases; unmatched junction bases: 10. Germline V lookup: CDR1 LGHDT, CDR2 YNNKEL (reference sequence). The CDR3 has 18 amino acids. The CDR3 reads CASSQDQGLAGYTDTQYF. The CDR3 DNA reads TGTGCCAGCAGCCAAGATCAGGGGCTAGCGGGTTACACAGATACGCAGTATTTT.

This clonotype was seen repeatedly, ten times or more. This chain uses TRBV5-1 with TRBJ2-1; D might be TRBD1 (6 bases). CDR3 size: 13 residues. The V gene's germline CDR1 is SGHRS and CDR2 YFSETQ. V gave up 7 bases and J gave up 9 bases, with 17 bases separating them. The CDR3 sequence is CASGPTGPGEQFF. In DNA form, the CDR3 reads TGCGCCAGCGGCCCGACAGGTCCAGGTGAGCAGTTCTTC.

This clonotype has more than one count but fewer than ten. CDR3 nucleotides: TGTGCCAGCAGTCCTGGACGGGATAGCAATCAGCCCCAGCATTTT. It is translated as CASSPGRDSNQPQHF. The chain employs TRBV7-6 and TRBJ1-5; D gene unclear. The V and J ends lost 6 bases and 0 bases respectively, with 12 bases between them. Germline V gene data show CDR1 as SGHVS and CDR2 as FNYEAQ. The CDR3 is 15 residues long.

This clonotype was picked up many times. This sequence joins TRBV2 and TRBJ2-7; the D gene is possibly TRBD2 (6 bases). The CDR3 runs to 13 residues. The germline CDR1 and CDR2 sequences are SNHLY and FYNNEI. Trimming stripped 7 bases from V and 2 bases from J, with 12 bases between. The CDR3 bases are TGTGCCAGCATTGAGCGGAGGGCCTACGAGCAGTACTTC. Translating it yields CASIERRAYEQYF. Variable domain in full (rest from reference TRBV2 and TRBJ2-7): EPEVTQTPSHQVTQMGQEVILRCVPISNHLYFYWYRQILGQKVEFLVSFYNNEISEKSEIFDDQFSVERPDGSNFTLKIRSTKLEDSAMYFCASIERRAYEQYFGPGTRLTVT.